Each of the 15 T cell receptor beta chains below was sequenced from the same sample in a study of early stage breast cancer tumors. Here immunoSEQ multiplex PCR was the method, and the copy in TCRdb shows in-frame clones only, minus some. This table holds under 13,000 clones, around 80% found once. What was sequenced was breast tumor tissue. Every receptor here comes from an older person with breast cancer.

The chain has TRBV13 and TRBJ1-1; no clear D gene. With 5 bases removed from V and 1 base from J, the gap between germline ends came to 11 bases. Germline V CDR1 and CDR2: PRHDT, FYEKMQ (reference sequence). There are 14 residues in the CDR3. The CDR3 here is CASSATYRNTEAFF. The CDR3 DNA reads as TGTGCCAGCAGCGCGACGTACAGGAACACTGAAGCTTTCTTT. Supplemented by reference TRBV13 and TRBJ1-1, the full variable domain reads AAGVIQSPRHLIKEKRETATLKCYPIPRHDTVYWYQQGPGQDPQFLISFYEKMQSDKGSIPDRFSAQQFSDYHSELNMSSLELGDSALYFCASSATYRNTEAFFGQGTRLTVV.

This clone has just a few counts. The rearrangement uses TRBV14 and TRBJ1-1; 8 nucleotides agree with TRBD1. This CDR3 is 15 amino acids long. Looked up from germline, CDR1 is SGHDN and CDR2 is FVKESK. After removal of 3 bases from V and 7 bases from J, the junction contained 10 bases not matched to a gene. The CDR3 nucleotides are TGTGCCAGCAGCCACCTCTCTTCAGGGGGCGGTGAAGCTTTCTTT. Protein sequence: CASSHLSSGGGEAFF.

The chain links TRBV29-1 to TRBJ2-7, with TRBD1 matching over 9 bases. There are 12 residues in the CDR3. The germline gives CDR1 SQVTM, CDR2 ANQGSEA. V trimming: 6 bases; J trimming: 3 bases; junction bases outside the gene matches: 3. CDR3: CSVPGQGYEQYF. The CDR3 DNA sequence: TGCAGCGTACCGGGACAGGGCTACGAGCAGTACTTC.

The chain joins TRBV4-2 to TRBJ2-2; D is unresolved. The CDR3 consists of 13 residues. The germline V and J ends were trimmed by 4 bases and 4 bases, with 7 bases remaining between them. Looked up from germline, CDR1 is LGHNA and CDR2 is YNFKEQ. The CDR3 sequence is CASSRYATGELFF. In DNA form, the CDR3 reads TGTGCCAGCAGCCGCTATGCCACCGGGGAGCTGTTTTTT.

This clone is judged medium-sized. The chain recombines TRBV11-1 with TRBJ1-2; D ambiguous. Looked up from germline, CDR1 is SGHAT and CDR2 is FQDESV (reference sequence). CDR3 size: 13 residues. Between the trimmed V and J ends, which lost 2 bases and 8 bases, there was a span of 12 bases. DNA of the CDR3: TGTGCCAGCAGCTTACAGCCCGGCGGGGGCTACACCTTC. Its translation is CASSLQPGGGYTF.

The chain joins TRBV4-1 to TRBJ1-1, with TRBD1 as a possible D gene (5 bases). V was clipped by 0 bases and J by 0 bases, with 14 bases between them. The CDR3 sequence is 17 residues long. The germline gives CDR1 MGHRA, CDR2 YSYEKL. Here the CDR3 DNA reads TGCGCCAGCAGCCAAGATTGGACACAGACCATGAACACTGAAGCTTTCTTT. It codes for CASSQDWTQTMNTEAFF.

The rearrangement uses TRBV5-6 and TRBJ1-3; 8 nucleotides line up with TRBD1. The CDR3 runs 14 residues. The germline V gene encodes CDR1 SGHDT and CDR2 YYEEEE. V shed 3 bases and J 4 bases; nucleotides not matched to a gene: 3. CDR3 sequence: CASSYDRGGNTIYF. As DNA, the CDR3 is TGTGCCAGCAGCTACGACAGGGGAGGAAACACCATATATTTT.

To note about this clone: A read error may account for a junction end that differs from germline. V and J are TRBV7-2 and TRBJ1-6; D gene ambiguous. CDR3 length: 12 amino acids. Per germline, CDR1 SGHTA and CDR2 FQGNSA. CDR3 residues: CASSLEMRVVYF. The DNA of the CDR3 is TGTGCCAGCAGCTTAGAGATGAGGGTAGTTTACTTT.

DNA for the CDR3: TGTGCCAGTAGTATCGTATCGTACGGGGAGCTGTTTTTT. Translation: CASSIVSYGELFF. The rearrangement links TRBV19 to TRBJ2-2; D remains ambiguous. The ends were cut back, 3 bases at V and 7 bases at J, with 9 bases in the middle. Germline V lookup: CDR1 LNHDA, CDR2 SQIVND (reference sequence). The CDR3 covers 13 residues.

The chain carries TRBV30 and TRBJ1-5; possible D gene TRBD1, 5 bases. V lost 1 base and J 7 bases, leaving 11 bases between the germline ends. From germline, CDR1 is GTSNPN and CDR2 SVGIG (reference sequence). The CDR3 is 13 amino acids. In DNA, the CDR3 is TGTGCCTGGAGTGCCCAGGGCATGCAGCCCCAGCATTTT. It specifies CAWSAQGMQPQHF.

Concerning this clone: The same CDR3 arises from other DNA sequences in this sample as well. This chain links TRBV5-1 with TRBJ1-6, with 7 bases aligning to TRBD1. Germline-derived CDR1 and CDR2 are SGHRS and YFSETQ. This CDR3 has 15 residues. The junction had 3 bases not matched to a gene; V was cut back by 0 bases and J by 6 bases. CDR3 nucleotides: TGCGCCAGCAGCTTGGGACAGGGCGGTAATTCACCCCTCCACTTT. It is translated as CASSLGQGGNSPLHF.

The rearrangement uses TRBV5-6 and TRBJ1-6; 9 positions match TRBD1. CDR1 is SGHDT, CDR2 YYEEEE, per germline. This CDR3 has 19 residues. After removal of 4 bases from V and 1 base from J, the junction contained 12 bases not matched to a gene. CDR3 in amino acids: CASSRTGEGPRSYNSPLHF. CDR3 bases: TGTGCCAGCAGCCGGACAGGGGAAGGACCCAGGTCCTATAATTCACCCCTCCACTTT.

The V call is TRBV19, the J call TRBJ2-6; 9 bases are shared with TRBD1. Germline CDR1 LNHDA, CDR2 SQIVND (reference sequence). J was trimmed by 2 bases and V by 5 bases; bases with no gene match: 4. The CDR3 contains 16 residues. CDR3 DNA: TGTGCCAGTAGTCTCTACAGGGGGCCTGGGGCCAACGTCCTGACTTTC. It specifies CASSLYRGPGANVLTF. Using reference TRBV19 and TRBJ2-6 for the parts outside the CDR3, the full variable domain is DGGITQSPKYLFRKEGQNVTLSCEQNLNHDAMYWYRQDPGQGLRLIYYSQIVNDFQKGDIAEGYSVSREKKESFPLTVTSAQKNPTAFYLCASSLYRGPGANVLTFGAGSRLTVL.

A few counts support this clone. The CDR3 is CSVLTGMSVYGYTF. The CDR3 bases are TGCAGCGTTCTTACGGGGATGTCTGTGTATGGCTACACCTTC. The chain has TRBV29-1 and TRBJ1-2; no clear D gene. CDR1 SQVTM and CDR2 ANQGSEA come from the germline V gene. Between the trimmed V and J ends, which lost 5 bases and 5 bases, there was a span of 18 bases. The CDR3 has 14 residues.

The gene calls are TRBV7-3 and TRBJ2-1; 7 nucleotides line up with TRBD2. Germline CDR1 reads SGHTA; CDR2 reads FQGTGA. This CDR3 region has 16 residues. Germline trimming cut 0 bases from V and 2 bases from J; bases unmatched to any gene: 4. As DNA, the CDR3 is TGTGCCAGCAGCTTAACGGCTAGCGGAACCTACAATGAGCAGTTCTTC. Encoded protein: CASSLTASGTYNEQFF.